Reported below is one TCR beta chain. Its antigen is currently unknown. Germline lookup yields CDR1 MNHNS and CDR2 SASEGT. This CDR3 contains 12 residues. The data are from a study of shared clonotypes between healthy human individuals. Notes on the study in general: Naive subsets tended to show greater estimated richness than memory subsets.

Recent acute infections and vaccinations were absent in the healthy HIV-negative adult donors. In the authors' methods: Filtering differed for immunoSEQ, which gave only junction sequences without quality scores. Clones were sequenced by immunoSEQ multiplex PCR, and TCRdb holds only the in-frame ones, with some missing. V and J calls and clone size come straight from that table; D and trimming were deduced from the DNA. The top ten clones hold under 0.15% of a sample with 2.5 million or so clones, over 85% of them seen once. The V and J genes are TRBV6-1 and TRBJ1-4; no clear D gene. What was sequenced was naive CD4+ T cells sorted from blood. The subset here: CD45RA+ positively selected. The receptor was derived from a man between 18 and 29 years old in good health. As DNA, the CDR3 is TGTCCGAACGGGCAGCTTAATGAAAAACTGTTTTTT. This codes for CPNGQLNEKLFF.